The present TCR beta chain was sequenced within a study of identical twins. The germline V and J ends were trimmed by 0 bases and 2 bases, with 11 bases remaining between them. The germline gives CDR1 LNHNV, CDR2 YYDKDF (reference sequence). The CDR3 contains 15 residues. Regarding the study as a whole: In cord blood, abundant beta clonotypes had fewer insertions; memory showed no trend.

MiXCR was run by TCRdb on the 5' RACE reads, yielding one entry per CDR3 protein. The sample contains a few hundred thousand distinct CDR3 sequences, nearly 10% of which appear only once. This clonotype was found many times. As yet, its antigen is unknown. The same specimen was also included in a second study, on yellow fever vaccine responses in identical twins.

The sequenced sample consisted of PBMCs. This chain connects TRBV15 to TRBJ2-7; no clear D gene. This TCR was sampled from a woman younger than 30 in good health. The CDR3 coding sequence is TGTGCCACCAGCAGAGATCCAGCCTCCACCTACGAGCAGTACTTC. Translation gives CATSRDPASTYEQYF.